The sequence of this T cell receptor (beta chain) was determined in a study of siplizumab effects on memory and regulatory T cells. Broader study findings: Alloreactive CD4+ clones that could be mapped were on average 68.8% Treg-derived with siplizumab, against about 25% in controls. Tregs proliferating in siplizumab cultures lacked confirmation of their suppressive function.

Libraries were prepared by immunoSEQ multiplex PCR; TCRdb keeps only in-frame clonotypes and omits some of them. The sample includes roughly 64,000 clones, 90% to 98% of them seen just once. A note on this clone: Its antigen is as yet unknown.

CDR1 and CDR2 from the germline V gene are PRHDT and FYEKMQ (reference sequence). This CDR3 contains 17 residues. J gave up 1 base and V 4 bases, and 5 bases lay outside the gene matches. The source material was naive CD8+ T cells sorted from blood. The TCR comes from a human donor in good health. The chain uses TRBV13 and TRBJ2-3; TRBD2 matches 13 bases. The CDR3: CASSYGLAGVGTDTQYF. The CDR3 DNA reads as TGTGCCAGCAGCTACGGACTAGCGGGGGTTGGCACAGATACGCAGTATTTT.